This is a list of T cell receptor beta chains from one sample in a study of CD8 T cells in Susac syndrome. TCRdb used MiXCR to reprocess the immunoSEQ multiplex PCR reads, holding one entry per CDR3 protein. The table has approximately 150,000 distinct CDR3 sequences, around 93% seen once; the top ten hold more than 0.11%. Sequenced material: CD4+ T cells from PBMCs. The receptors stem from a human donor in good health. Both conserved end residues are part of each CDR3. Each record gives: clone size, V gene, J gene, D gene, CDR3 protein, CDR3 DNA. The D gene is left open where the match is weak. Size is omitted from some rows. Given values are once, few, many or a class for expanded clones.

>.|TRBV5-1|TRBJ2-7|.
CASIGGNEQYF
TGCGCCAGCATAGGAGGGAACGAGCAGTACTTC
>.|TRBV7-2|TRBJ1-2|.
CASSSPGGESSGYTF
TGTGCCAGCAGCTCCCCCGGGGGGGAATCGAGTGGCTACACCTTC
>.|TRBV19|TRBJ2-3|.
CASSSEGRLSTDTQYF
TGTGCCAGTAGTTCTGAGGGGAGACTGAGCACAGATACGCAGTATTTT
>few|TRBV5-6|TRBJ2-5|.
CASSLGGLETQYF
TGTGCCAGCAGCTTGGGGGGATTGGAGACCCAGTACTTC
>.|TRBV12-3/TRBV12-4|TRBJ2-7|TRBD1
CASRDGTASSYEQYF
TGTGCCAGCAGGGACGGGACAGCGAGCTCCTACGAGCAGTACTTC
>.|TRBV5-1|TRBJ2-2|.
CASSYGTETGELFF
TGCGCCAGCAGCTACGGGACGGAGACCGGGGAGCTGTTTTTT
>.|TRBV7-2|TRBJ2-2|TRBD1
CASSVGDRNTGELFF
TGTGCCAGCAGCGTAGGGGACAGAAACACCGGGGAGCTGTTTTTT
>.|TRBV4-1|TRBJ1-3|TRBD1
CASSQAHGTDSGNTIYF
TGCGCCAGCAGCCAGGCCCACGGGACAGACTCTGGAAACACCATATATTTT
>.|TRBV29-1|TRBJ1-5|.
CSVEKGGGDNQPQHF
TGCAGCGTTGAAAAGGGTGGAGGGGACAATCAGCCCCAGCATTTT
>.|TRBV4-2|TRBJ2-7|TRBD1
CASSHTGGINEQYF
TGTGCCAGCAGCCATACAGGGGGAATCAACGAGCAGTACTTC
>.|TRBV5-1|TRBJ1-1|.
CASSRDWQNTEAFF
TGCGCCAGCAGCCGGGATTGGCAGAACACTGAAGCTTTCTTT
>.|TRBV4-1|TRBJ1-2|TRBD1
CASSLEGTGTGYGYTF
TGCGCCAGCAGCCTCGAAGGGACAGGGACAGGTTATGGCTACACCTTC
>.|TRBV3-1|TRBJ2-1|.
CASSPLEGQGPDNEQFF
TGTGCCAGCAGCCCTCTCGAGGGGCAGGGGCCTGACAATGAGCAGTTCTTC
>few|TRBV27|TRBJ1-1|TRBD1
CASSLPGGTEAFF
TGTGCCAGCAGTTTACCAGGGGGCACTGAAGCTTTCTTT
>.|TRBV19|TRBJ1-2|.
CASSGPGGYTF
TGTGCCAGTAGTGGACCAGGTGGCTACACCTTC
>.|TRBV4-2|TRBJ2-3|.
CASSQSPGARTDTQYF
TGTGCCAGCAGCCAGTCCCCGGGGGCCCGCACAGATACGCAGTATTTT